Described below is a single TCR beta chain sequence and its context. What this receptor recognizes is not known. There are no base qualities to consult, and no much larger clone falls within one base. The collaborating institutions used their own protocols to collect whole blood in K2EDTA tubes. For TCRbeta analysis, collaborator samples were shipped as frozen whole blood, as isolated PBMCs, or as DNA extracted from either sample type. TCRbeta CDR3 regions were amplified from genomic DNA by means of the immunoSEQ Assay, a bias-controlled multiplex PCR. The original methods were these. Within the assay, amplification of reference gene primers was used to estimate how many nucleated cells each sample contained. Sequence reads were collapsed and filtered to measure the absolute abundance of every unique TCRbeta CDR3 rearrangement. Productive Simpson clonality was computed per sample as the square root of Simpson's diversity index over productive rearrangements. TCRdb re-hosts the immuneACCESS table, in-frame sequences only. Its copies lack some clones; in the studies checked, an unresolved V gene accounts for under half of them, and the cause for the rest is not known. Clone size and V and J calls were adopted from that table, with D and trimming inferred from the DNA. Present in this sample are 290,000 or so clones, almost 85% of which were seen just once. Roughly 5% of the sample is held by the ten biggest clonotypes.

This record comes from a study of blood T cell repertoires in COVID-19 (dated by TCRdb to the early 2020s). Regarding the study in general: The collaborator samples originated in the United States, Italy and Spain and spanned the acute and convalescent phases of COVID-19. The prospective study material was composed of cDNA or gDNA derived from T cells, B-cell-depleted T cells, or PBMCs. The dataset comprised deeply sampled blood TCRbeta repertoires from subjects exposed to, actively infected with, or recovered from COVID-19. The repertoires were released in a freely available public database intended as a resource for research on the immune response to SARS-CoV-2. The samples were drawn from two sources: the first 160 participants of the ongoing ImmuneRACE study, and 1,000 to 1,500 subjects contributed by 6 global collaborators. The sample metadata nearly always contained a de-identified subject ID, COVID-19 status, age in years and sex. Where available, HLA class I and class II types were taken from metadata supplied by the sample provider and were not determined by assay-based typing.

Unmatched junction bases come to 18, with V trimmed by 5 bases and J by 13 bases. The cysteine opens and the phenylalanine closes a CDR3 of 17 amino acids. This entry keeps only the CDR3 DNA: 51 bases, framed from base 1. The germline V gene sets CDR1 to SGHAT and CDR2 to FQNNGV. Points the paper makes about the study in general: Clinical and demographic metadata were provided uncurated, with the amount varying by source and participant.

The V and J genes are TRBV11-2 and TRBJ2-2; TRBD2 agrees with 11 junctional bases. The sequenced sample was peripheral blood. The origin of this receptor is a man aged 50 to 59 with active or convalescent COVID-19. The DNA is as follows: TGTGCCAGCAGCCCATCAATAATAACTAGCGGGGGCGCGGGGCTGTTTTTT. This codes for CASSPSIITSGGAGLFF.